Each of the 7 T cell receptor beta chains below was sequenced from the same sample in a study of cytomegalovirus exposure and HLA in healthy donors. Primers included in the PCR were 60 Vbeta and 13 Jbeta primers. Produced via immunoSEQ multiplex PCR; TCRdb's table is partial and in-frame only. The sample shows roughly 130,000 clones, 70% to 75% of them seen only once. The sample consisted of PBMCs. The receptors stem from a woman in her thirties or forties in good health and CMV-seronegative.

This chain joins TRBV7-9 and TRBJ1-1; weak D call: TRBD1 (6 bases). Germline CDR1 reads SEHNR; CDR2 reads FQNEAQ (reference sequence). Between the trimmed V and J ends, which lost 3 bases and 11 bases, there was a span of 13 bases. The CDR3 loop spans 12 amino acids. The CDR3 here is CASSLGQRRAFF. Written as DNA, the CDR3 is TGTGCCAGCAGCTTGGGACAAAGGAGGGCTTTCTTT.

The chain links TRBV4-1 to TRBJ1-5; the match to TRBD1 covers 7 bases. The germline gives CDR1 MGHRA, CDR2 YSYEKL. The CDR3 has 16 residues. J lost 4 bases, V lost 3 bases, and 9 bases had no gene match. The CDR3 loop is CASSQVTGRGNQPQHF. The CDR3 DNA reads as TGCGCCAGCAGCCAGGTGACAGGGAGAGGAAATCAGCCCCAGCATTTT.

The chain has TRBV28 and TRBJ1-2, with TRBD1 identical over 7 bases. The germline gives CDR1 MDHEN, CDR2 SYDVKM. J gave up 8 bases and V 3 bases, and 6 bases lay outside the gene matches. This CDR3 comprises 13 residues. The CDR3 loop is CASSFDRAAGYTF. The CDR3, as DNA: TGTGCCAGCAGTTTTGACAGGGCTGCCGGCTACACCTTC.

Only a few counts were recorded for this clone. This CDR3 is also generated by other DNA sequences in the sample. The CDR3 DNA reads TGTGCCAGCAGTTACTCGTACAGGCAAGAGACCCAGTACTTC. It yields the protein CASSYSYRQETQYF. The chain employs TRBV6-5 and TRBJ2-5, with TRBD1 as a possible D gene (5 bases). Germline V gene sequence: CDR1 MNHEY, CDR2 SVGAGI. The CDR3 is made up of 14 amino acids. The germline V and J ends were trimmed by 0 bases and 2 bases, with 7 bases remaining between them.

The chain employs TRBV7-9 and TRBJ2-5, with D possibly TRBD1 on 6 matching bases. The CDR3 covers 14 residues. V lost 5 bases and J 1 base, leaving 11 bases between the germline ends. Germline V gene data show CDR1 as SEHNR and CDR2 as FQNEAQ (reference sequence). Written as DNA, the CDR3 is TGTGCCAGCAGCATACAGGGAGCCCAAGAGACCCAGTACTTC. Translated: CASSIQGAQETQYF.

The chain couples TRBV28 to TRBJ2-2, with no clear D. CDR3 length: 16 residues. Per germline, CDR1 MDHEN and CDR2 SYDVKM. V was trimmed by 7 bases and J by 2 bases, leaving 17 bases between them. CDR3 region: CASTGATYENTGELFF. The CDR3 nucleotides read TGTGCCAGCACTGGAGCGACCTATGAAAACACCGGGGAGCTGTTTTTT.

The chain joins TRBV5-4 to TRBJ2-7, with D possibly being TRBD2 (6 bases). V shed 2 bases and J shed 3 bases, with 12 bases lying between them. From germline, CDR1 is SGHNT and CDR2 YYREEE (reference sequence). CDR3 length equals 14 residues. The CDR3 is CASSFGGRDYEQYF. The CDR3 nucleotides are TGTGCCAGCAGCTTCGGGGGTAGGGACTACGAGCAGTACTTC.